The next 27 T cell receptor beta chains were all read from a single sample in a study of identical twins. Via MiXCR, TCRdb re-called the 5' RACE reads, giving one row per CDR3 protein. This repertoire shows around 100,000 distinct CDR3 sequences, around 5.5% found once; its top ten account for 9.5% to 15%. Specimen: memory T cells sorted from blood. These receptors were collected from a woman between 50 and 59 years old in good health.

This clonotype counts as medium-sized. The V gene is TRBV2, the J gene TRBJ2-1; 11 bases agree with TRBD2. The J segment lost 8 bases and the V segment lost 4 bases, leaving 4 bases of the junction unmatched. CDR3 length: 14 amino acids. Germline values: CDR1 SNHLY, CDR2 FYNNEI. DNA for the CDR3: TGTGCCAGCAGTGGTAGCGGGAGGGCCTATGAGCAGTTCTTC. Translation: CASSGSGRAYEQFF.

The sample holds many counts of this clonotype. The chain couples TRBV28 to TRBJ2-1, with 10 positions matching TRBD2. The CDR3 runs to 12 residues. V lost 4 bases to trimming and J lost 13 bases; unmatched junction nucleotides: 4. The germline V gene has CDR1 MDHEN and CDR2 SYDVKM. CDR3 bases: TGTGCCAGCAGTTCAGCGGGAGGGCCCCAGTTCTTC. This sequence encodes CASSSAGGPQFF.

The chain combines TRBV7-2 with TRBJ2-5; 7 nucleotides line up with TRBD1. V was clipped by 1 base and J by 5 bases; unmatched bases: 7. Germline V gene data show CDR1 as SGHTA and CDR2 as FQGNSA. The CDR3 is 15 residues long. CDR3 sequence reads: CASSLGGQPRETQYF. The CDR3 DNA reads TGTGCCAGCAGCTTAGGGGGACAGCCTCGGGAGACCCAGTACTTC.

In its sample, this clonotype was seen many times. This chain joins TRBV29-1 and TRBJ1-2; D is undetermined. This CDR3 is 13 amino acids long. Germline V CDR1 and CDR2: SQVTM, ANQGSEA. V lost 4 bases to trimming and J lost 3 bases, with 12 bases between them. In DNA, the CDR3 is TGCAGCGTTGTAGGAGGTTTCGACTATGGCTACACCTTC. As protein: CSVVGGFDYGYTF.

Many counts were recorded for this clonotype. J is TRBJ2-3 and V is TRBV24-1, with TRBD2 identical over 7 bases. CDR3 length: 15 residues. The V segment lost 4 bases and the J segment 7 bases; nucleotides outside the gene matches: 10. Germline V lookup: CDR1 KGHDR, CDR2 SFDVKD. CDR3 nucleotide sequence: TGTGCCACCAGTGACCCGCCGGCGGGGGAGTATACGCAGTATTTT. This codes for CATSDPPAGEYTQYF.

This clonotype was counted ten times or more. The chain uses TRBV3-1 and TRBJ2-1, with D perhaps matching TRBD1 or TRBD2 (5 bases each). Germline assignment: CDR1 LGHDT and CDR2 YNNKEL (reference sequence). The length of the CDR3 is 14 residues. The V gene lost 7 bases and the J gene lost 3 bases, with 13 bases spanning the gap. CDR3 protein: CASTRGAVYNEQFF. CDR3 nucleotides: TGTGCCAGCACGCGAGGGGCAGTCTACAATGAGCAGTTCTTC.

This chain links TRBV10-3 with TRBJ2-7; D possibly matches TRBD1 or TRBD2 (6 bases each). Germline CDR1 and CDR2: ENHRY and SYGVKD. The CDR3 extends over 15 amino acids. The ends were cut back, 4 bases at V and 2 bases at J, with 15 bases in the middle. CDR3 in DNA: TGTGCCATCAGTGGGGGGGCGAGGCGTACCTACGAGCAGTACTTC. Protein sequence: CAISGGARRTYEQYF.

This clonotype showed up many times. The chain is built from TRBV2 and TRBJ1-2; D ambiguous. The CDR3 loop spans 13 amino acids. Per the germline V gene, CDR1 is SNHLY and CDR2 is FYNNEI. The V end was cut by 3 bases, the J end by 7 bases, with 12 bases between. The CDR3 loop is CASSDSSLSGYTF. CDR3 DNA sequence: TGTGCCAGCAGTGACAGTTCCCTATCTGGCTACACCTTC.

The sample holds many counts of this clonotype. The chain joins TRBV7-2 to TRBJ1-5; D uncertain. CDR1 and CDR2 from the germline V gene are SGHTA and FQGNSA. Trimming stripped 2 bases from V and 3 bases from J, with 14 bases between. This CDR3 contains 16 residues. CDR3 nucleotides: TGTGCCAGCAGCTTATGGGCAGCGGCCTCCAATCAGCCCCAGCATTTT. Translating gives CASSLWAAASNQPQHF.

As concerns this clonotype: This clone may be a read error of a much larger clone one base away. The chain is built from TRBV13 and TRBJ2-5, with 7 nucleotides matching TRBD1. The CDR3 consists of 15 residues. From germline, CDR1 is PRHDT and CDR2 FYEKMQ (reference sequence). In DNA, the CDR3 is TGTGCCAGCACCTTTTACAGGGGAAGGGGAGAGACCCGGTACTTC. This encodes CASTFYRGRGETRYF.

The rearrangement links TRBV20-1 to TRBJ2-4; TRBD1 matches 9 bases. J was trimmed by 8 bases and V by 3 bases; bases with no gene match: 11. The CDR3 covers 15 residues. Germline V gene sequence: CDR1 DFQATT, CDR2 SNEGSKA (reference sequence). This CDR3 is CSARPGQGGGDIQYF. CDR3 DNA: TGCAGTGCTAGGCCGGGACAGGGTGGTGGAGACATTCAGTACTTC.

This clonotype was seen many times. This CDR3 is CASSFSGPGNTIYF. The CDR3 DNA reads TGTGCCAGCAGTTTCTCTGGGCCTGGAAACACCATATATTTT. The chain recombines TRBV27 with TRBJ1-3; D unresolved. The CDR3 is 14 amino acids. V was shortened by 3 bases and J by 2 bases, with 8 bases between the two germline ends. Per germline, CDR1 MNHEY and CDR2 SMNVEV (reference sequence).

This clonotype was seen a handful of times. V is TRBV19 and J is TRBJ2-7; D is ambiguous. The CDR3 loop spans 11 amino acids. The V and J ends lost 4 bases and 5 bases respectively, with 6 bases between them. CDR1 is LNHDA, CDR2 SQIVND, per germline (reference sequence). The CDR3 DNA is TGTGCCAGTAGTAAACTGGACGAGCAGTACTTC. This translates into CASSKLDEQYF.

This clonotype was found many times. The gene calls are TRBV7-2 and TRBJ2-7; D is perhaps TRBD2 (6 bases). The CDR3 contains 15 residues. Germline lookup yields CDR1 SGHTA and CDR2 FQGNSA. The germline V and J ends were trimmed by 1 base and 3 bases, with 13 bases remaining between them. This CDR3 is CASSLVGGGDYEQYF. The CDR3 DNA is TGTGCCAGCAGCTTAGTTGGGGGAGGCGACTACGAGCAGTACTTC.

This clonotype has a handful of counts. V and J are TRBV20-1 and TRBJ1-3; 10 bases align to TRBD1. Germline V gene data show CDR1 as DFQATT and CDR2 as SNEGSKA (reference sequence). The CDR3 length is 14 residues. Losses at the gene ends were 6 bases for V and 9 bases for J; bases not matched to a gene: 11. The CDR3 loop reads CSASSGTGASTIYF. The CDR3 DNA reads TGCAGTGCCTCCTCCGGGACAGGGGCTTCCACCATATATTTT.

Ten or more counts support this clonotype. The rearrangement links TRBV24-1 to TRBJ1-1, with D perhaps TRBD1 (6 bases). Per the germline V gene, CDR1 is KGHDR and CDR2 is SFDVKD. The CDR3 has 15 amino acids. The germline V and J ends were trimmed by 4 bases and 8 bases, with 19 bases remaining between them. CDR3 amino acids: CATSDSLMGANEAFF. CDR3 DNA sequence: TGTGCCACCAGTGACTCCCTGATGGGGGCAAACGAAGCTTTCTTT.

This clonotype was found many times. The rearrangement links TRBV7-8 to TRBJ2-5; 11 bases agree with TRBD2. The CDR3 has 14 amino acids. Germline CDR1 and CDR2: SGHVS and FQNEAQ. V was pared by 3 bases and J by 5 bases, with 2 bases of the junction left unmatched. CDR3 DNA: TGTGCCAGCAGCTTCTCTAGCGGGAGGGAGACCCAGTACTTC. It codes for CASSFSSGRETQYF.

This clonotype was counted many times. The CDR3: CASSLWTVNTGELFF. The CDR3 DNA sequence: TGTGCCAGCAGCTTGTGGACGGTGAACACCGGGGAGCTGTTTTTT. The chain is built from TRBV5-5 and TRBJ2-2, with D unclear. Germline loops: CDR1 SGHKS, CDR2 YYEKEE (reference sequence). Trimming stripped 1 base from V and 1 base from J, with 8 bases between. CDR3 size: 15 residues.

The table lists this clonotype with many counts. The chain recombines TRBV12-3 or TRBV12-4 with TRBJ2-2; 10 bases map to TRBD1. J gave up 8 bases and V 6 bases, and 9 bases lay outside the gene matches. This CDR3 spans 15 amino acids. The CDR3 is CASRDPGQGLGELFF. In DNA form, the CDR3 reads TGTGCCAGCAGAGACCCGGGACAGGGGTTGGGGGAGCTGTTTTTT.

V and J are TRBV20-1 and TRBJ2-1, with 10 bases fitting TRBD2. CDR3 length equals 16 residues. V dropped 3 bases and J dropped 8; count of bases not matched to a gene: 13. Germline V gene lookup returns CDR1 DFQATT and CDR2 SNEGSKA (reference sequence). Here the CDR3 DNA reads TGCAGTGCTAGTTCCCCTCTAGCGGGAGCAGTCTATGAGCAGTTCTTC. Translation: CSASSPLAGAVYEQFF.

This clonotype was seen many times. The rearrangement links TRBV12-3 or TRBV12-4 to TRBJ2-7, with TRBD2 matching 11 bases. J was trimmed by 9 bases and V by 6 bases; bases with no gene match: 13. This CDR3 region has 15 residues. The DNA of the CDR3 is TGTGCCAGCAGACCAATAGCGGGAGGGCCTTGCTTGCAGTACGTC. Translated, it gives CASRPIAGGPCLQYV.

This clonotype was recorded at least ten times. The chain recombines TRBV19 with TRBJ1-2; 10 bases match TRBD1. V was clipped by 6 bases and J by 7 bases; unmatched bases: 8. Germline-derived CDR1 and CDR2 are LNHDA and SQIVND (reference sequence). CDR3 length: 14 amino acids. The CDR3 loop reads CASRPGQGISGYTF. The CDR3 coding sequence is TGTGCCAGTAGGCCGGGACAGGGGATCAGTGGCTACACCTTC.

This chain joins TRBV4-1 and TRBJ2-7; 7 bases align to TRBD1. V shed 1 base and J 1 base; nucleotides not matched to a gene: 10. The CDR3 spans 17 residues. Germline CDR1 MGHRA, CDR2 YSYEKL. The CDR3 reads CASSQVTSRGMSYEQYF. The CDR3 region has the DNA TGCGCCAGCAGCCAAGTGACAAGCAGGGGGATGTCCTACGAGCAGTACTTC.

The sample holds many counts of this clonotype. The genes are TRBV7-9 and TRBJ2-3; 12 nucleotides line up with TRBD2. CDR1 and CDR2 from the germline V gene are SEHNR and FQNEAQ (reference sequence). The CDR3 spans 17 residues. V lost 2 bases to trimming and J lost 2 bases; unmatched junction nucleotides: 5. CDR3 DNA sequence: TGTGCCAGCAGCTTACGCGGACTAGCGGGACTCACAGATACGCAGTATTTT. The encoded protein is CASSLRGLAGLTDTQYF.

The chain combines TRBV11-2 with TRBJ2-5; 7 nucleotides align to TRBD2. Germline trimming cut 5 bases from V and 5 bases from J; bases unmatched to any gene: 11. This CDR3 is built from 15 residues. Germline assignment: CDR1 SGHAT and CDR2 FQNNGV. The CDR3 DNA reads TGTGCCAGCAGCCGCGAGGGACTATTCGCGGAGACCCAGTACTTC. Protein product: CASSREGLFAETQYF.

This clonotype was seen only a few times. The gene calls are TRBV20-1 and TRBJ2-5; 9 bases align to TRBD2. The CDR3 consists of 15 residues. Trimming took 2 bases from V and 5 from J; bases not matched to a gene: 9. The germline CDR1 and CDR2 sequences are DFQATT and SNEGSKA (reference sequence). Here the CDR3 DNA reads TGCAGTGCTAGAACGGGCGGGAGGGCCTATGAGACCCAGTACTTC. This sequence encodes CSARTGGRAYETQYF.

Many counts were recorded for this clonotype. The rearrangement links TRBV7-8 to TRBJ2-1; D gene ambiguous. Deletions cut 1 base from V and 7 bases from J, with 14 bases between. This CDR3 has 15 residues. CDR1 and CDR2 (germline): SGHVS, FQNEAQ. In DNA, the CDR3 is TGTGCCAGCAGCTTAGAACGTCGGGTGGGAAATGAGCAGTTCTTC. Residues: CASSLERRVGNEQFF.